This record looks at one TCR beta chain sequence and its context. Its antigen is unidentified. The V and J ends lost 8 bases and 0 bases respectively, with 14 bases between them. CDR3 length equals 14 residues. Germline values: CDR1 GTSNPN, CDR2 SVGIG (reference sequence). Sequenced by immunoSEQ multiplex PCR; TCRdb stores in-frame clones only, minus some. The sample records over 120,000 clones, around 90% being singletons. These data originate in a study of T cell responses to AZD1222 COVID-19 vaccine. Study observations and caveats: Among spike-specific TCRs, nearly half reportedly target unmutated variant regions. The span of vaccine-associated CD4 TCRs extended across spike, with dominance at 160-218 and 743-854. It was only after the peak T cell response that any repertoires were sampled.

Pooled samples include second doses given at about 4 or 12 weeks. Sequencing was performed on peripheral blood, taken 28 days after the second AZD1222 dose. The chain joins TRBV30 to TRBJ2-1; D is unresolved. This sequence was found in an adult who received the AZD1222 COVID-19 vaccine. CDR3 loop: CAREGVSSYNEQFF. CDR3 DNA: TGTGCCAGAGAAGGAGTGAGCTCCTACAATGAGCAGTTCTTC.